The rows below give T cell receptor beta chains drawn from one sample of a study of cytomegalovirus exposure and HLA in healthy donors. TCRdb's copy holds only in-frame clones and misses some; the assay was immunoSEQ multiplex PCR. The table gives more than 40,000 clones; the top ten clones make up about 24% of it. Sequencing was done on a sample of PBMCs. These receptor sequences come from a man in his forties in good health and CMV-seropositive. The CDR3 runs from the conserved cysteine through the conserved F or W. The D gene is left open where the match is weak. Expanded clones get a size class; other rows say once, few or many, or leave the size out.

clone size | D gene | J gene | V gene | CDR3 DNA | CDR3 protein
. | . | TRBJ1-1 | TRBV28 | TGTGCCAGCAGTGAATCCCCGGGACGGGGGGGTACTGAAGCTTTCTTT | CASSESPGRGGTEAFF
. | . | TRBJ1-1 | TRBV5-6 | TGTGCCAGCAGCGTCACTAATGGAATGAACACTGAAGCTTTCTTT | CASSVTNGMNTEAFF
. | TRBD2 | TRBJ2-5 | TRBV5-1 | TGCGCCAGCAGACTTGGGACTAGCGGGAGGTCCCAAGAGACCCAGTACTTC | CASRLGTSGRSQETQYF
. | TRBD2 | TRBJ2-7 | TRBV30 | TGTGCCTGGAGTCCGGGACTAGCGGACTCCTACGAGCAGTACTTC | CAWSPGLADSYEQYF
. | TRBD1 | TRBJ1-2 | TRBV6-1 | TGTGCCAGCAGTGAGTCACAGGGACAGGATGGCTACACCTTC | CASSESQGQDGYTF
. | . | TRBJ1-2 | TRBV7-3 | TGCGCCAGCAGCTTAGGGCAGGGGAGTACCTATGGCTACACCTTC | CASSLGQGSTYGYTF
. | TRBD1 | TRBJ2-7 | TRBV30 | TGTGCCTGGATATCGGGACAGGGGATCTACGAGCAGTACTTC | CAWISGQGIYEQYF
. | TRBD1 | TRBJ1-1 | TRBV7-9 | TGTGCCAGCAGCTTCATGGGGACAGGGGTAGCTTTCTTT | CASSFMGTGVAFF
. | TRBD1 | TRBJ2-1 | TRBV7-2 | TGTGCCAGCAGCTCCCCCGACAGGGAGATTAATGAGCAGTTCTTC | CASSSPDREINEQFF
. | . | TRBJ2-3 | TRBV7-9 | TGTGCCAGCAGAGCTTTTCCAGATACGCAGTATTTT | CASRAFPDTQYF
. | TRBD1 | TRBJ1-3 | TRBV11-2 | TGTGCCAGCAGCCCACAGGGGGCTCGAAACACCATATATTTT | CASSPQGARNTIYF
. | TRBD1 | TRBJ2-5 | TRBV19 | TGTGCCAGTAGCCTTACAGGGGGACGGCAAGAGACCCAGTACTTC | CASSLTGGRQETQYF
. | . | TRBJ1-4 | TRBV30 | TGTGCCTGGAGTGTAAGATCGGGAGAAAAACTGTTTTTT | CAWSVRSGEKLFF
. | TRBD2 | TRBJ2-5 | TRBV4-1 | TGCGCCAGCAGCCAGAATTCCGGGACTAGCAAAGAGACCCAGTACTTC | CASSQNSGTSKETQYF
. | TRBD2 | TRBJ2-5 | TRBV2 | TGTGCCAGCAGTGAGCGGGGGGGCAAATTCCAAGAGACCCAGTACTTC | CASSERGGKFQETQYF
. | . | TRBJ2-1 | TRBV2 | TGTGCCAGCAGTCCTCGGAATGAGCAGTTCTTC | CASSPRNEQFF
. | . | TRBJ2-7 | TRBV28 | TGTGCCAGCCTCGCCATCAGGGTCCCCTACGAGCAGTACTTC | CASLAIRVPYEQYF
. | TRBD1 | TRBJ2-7 | TRBV29-1 | TGCAGCGTAGCCGGGACAGGGGGAAACGAGCAGTACTTC | CSVAGTGGNEQYF
. | TRBD1 | TRBJ2-2 | TRBV6-5 | TGTGCCAGCACCAGGGACAGGGGAATAGGCGGGGAGCTGTTTTTT | CASTRDRGIGGELFF
. | TRBD1 | TRBJ2-7 | TRBV11-2 | TGTGCCAGCAGCTTTATAAAGGGGGCTAACGAGCAGTACTTC | CASSFIKGANEQYF
. | . | TRBJ2-7 | TRBV7-6 | TGTGCCAGCAGCTCGTCGGAGAACGAGCAGTACTTC | CASSSSENEQYF
. | . | TRBJ1-4 | TRBV28 | TGTGCCAGCAGTTTCGGGAGAGCAACTAATGAAAAACTGTTTTTT | CASSFGRATNEKLFF
. | . | TRBJ2-1 | TRBV27 | TGTGCCAGCAGATCCGGGACCTACAATGAGCAGTTCTTC | CASRSGTYNEQFF
. | . | TRBJ1-4 | TRBV9 | TGTGCCAGCAGCGTAGACACAACTAATGAAAAACTGTTTTTT | CASSVDTTNEKLFF
medium-sized | . | TRBJ2-3 | TRBV11-3 | TGTGCCAGCAGCTTGAGTTTCGGCACAGATACGCAGTATTTT | CASSLSFGTDTQYF
. | . | TRBJ2-3 | TRBV5-1 | TGCGCCAGCAGCTTGGGGCAGCTCGGGGATACGCAGTATTTT | CASSLGQLGDTQYF
. | TRBD1 | TRBJ2-2 | TRBV19 | TGTGCCAGTAGTAGGGGGGGGACAGGGAGTTATACCGGGGAGCTGTTTTTT | CASSRGGTGSYTGELFF
. | TRBD1 | TRBJ1-2 | TRBV2 | TGTGCCAGCAGTCTTGACAGGGGGCTCAACTATGGCTACACCTTC | CASSLDRGLNYGYTF
. | TRBD1 | TRBJ1-2 | TRBV7-9 | TGTGCCAGCAGCTTACATGGACAGGGGATGGGCTACACCTTC | CASSLHGQGMGYTF
. | . | TRBJ1-1 | TRBV30 | TGTGCCTGGAGTGTGGCAGGGAACACTGAAGCTTTCTTT | CAWSVAGNTEAFF
. | TRBD2 | TRBJ2-5 | TRBV30 | TGTGCCTGGAGTGTTGGGACTAGCGGGGGGACCCAGTACTTC | CAWSVGTSGGTQYF
. | TRBD2 | TRBJ2-1 | TRBV9 | TGTGCCAGCACCTCAGCGGAGGGACTAGCGGGAGATGAGCAGTTCTTC | CASTSAEGLAGDEQFF
. | . | TRBJ2-7 | TRBV5-6 | TGTGCCAGCAGGAGAGAGGAAAGGGGCTACGAGCAGTACTTC | CASRREERGYEQYF
. | TRBD1 | TRBJ1-2 | TRBV11-2 | TGTGCCAGCAGCTTGGGGCGGACAGGGCAGCACACCTTC | CASSLGRTGQHTF
. | . | TRBJ2-7 | TRBV27 | TGTGCCAGCAGTTTATTAGTCCCGAGCGAGCAGTACTTC | CASSLLVPSEQYF
. | TRBD1 | TRBJ2-1 | TRBV9 | TGTGCCAGCAACGGACAGGGCGGAAATGAGCAGTTCTTC | CASNGQGGNEQFF
. | . | TRBJ2-3 | TRBV2 | TGTGCCAGCAGGGGTGGGAAGGGGCGGGGTGATGATACGCAGTATTTT | CASRGGKGRGDDTQYF
. | TRBD2 | TRBJ2-5 | TRBV2 | TGTGCCAGCACCGCCCGGACTAGTGGGGAGACCCAGTACTTC | CASTARTSGETQYF
. | TRBD1 | TRBJ1-1 | TRBV6-1 | TGTGCCAGCAGTGAAATGGTAGGGGGCATGACTGAAGCTTTCTTT | CASSEMVGGMTEAFF
. | . | TRBJ1-1 | TRBV4-2 | TGTGCCAGCAGCCAAGGTGCGTTGAACACTGAAGCTTTCTTT | CASSQGALNTEAFF
. | . | TRBJ2-1 | TRBV6-4 | TGTGCCAGCAGTGACGGGGCGTCCTCCTACAATGAGCAGTTCTTC | CASSDGASSYNEQFF
. | . | TRBJ2-2 | TRBV6-5 | TGTGCCAGCGCCCGGACAGCCAACACCGGGGAGCTGTTTTTT | CASARTANTGELFF
. | TRBD1 | TRBJ2-4 | TRBV30 | TGTGCCTGGAGAGGGGGGACAGGGGGCGCCAAAAACATTCAGTACTTC | CAWRGGTGGAKNIQYF
. | TRBD2 | TRBJ2-1 | TRBV10-3 | TGTGCCATCAGTAGCGGGAGGGCCTACAATGAGCAGTTCTTC | CAISSGRAYNEQFF
. | . | TRBJ1-6 | TRBV27 | TGTGCCAGCAGTACCGGGACACGGTCTGATTCACCCCTCCACTTT | CASSTGTRSDSPLHF
. | TRBD2 | TRBJ2-7 | TRBV6-1 | TGTGCCAGCAAGGGGACTAGCGGGAGTTTCGAGCAGTACTTC | CASKGTSGSFEQYF
. | . | TRBJ1-5 | TRBV6-1 | TGTGCCAGCAGAGAGGAAGGTCAGCCCCAGCATTTT | CASREEGQPQHF
. | TRBD2 | TRBJ2-1 | TRBV10-1 | TGCGCCAGCAGTGACAGCGGGACTCACAATGAGCAGTTCTTC | CASSDSGTHNEQFF
. | TRBD2 | TRBJ2-7 | TRBV6-5 | TGTGCCACCTACGGGAGGGGGGCCTACGAGCAGTACTTC | CATYGRGAYEQYF
. | . | TRBJ2-7 | TRBV30 | TGTGCCTGGAGTGGGATGGGGGGTCTGGACGAGCAGTACTTC | CAWSGMGGLDEQYF
. | TRBD2 | TRBJ2-5 | TRBV7-7 | TGTGCCAGCAGCCCGACTAGCGGGGGCCTCAAAACCCAGTACTTC | CASSPTSGGLKTQYF